A single sample gave rise to the 32 T cell receptor beta chains below, sequenced in a study of cytomegalovirus exposure and HLA in healthy donors. Data came from immunoSEQ multiplex PCR; TCRdb stores just in-frame clones and leaves some out. The sample includes some 150,000 clones, about 86% of them seen just once. Sample: PBMCs. Source of these receptors: a human donor in good health.

The rearrangement joins TRBV5-1 to TRBJ1-5; no firm D call. Germline lookup yields CDR1 SGHRS and CDR2 YFSETQ. The germline V and J ends were trimmed by 2 bases and 7 bases, with 13 bases remaining between them. CDR3 size: 14 residues. CDR3 DNA: TGCGCCAGCAGCTTAGGGATTGCGGGGCAGCCCCAGCATTTT. This encodes CASSLGIAGQPQHF.

The J gene is TRBJ2-3, the V gene TRBV9; 8 nucleotides line up with TRBD1. With V trimmed by 4 bases and J by 2 bases, 9 bases remained unmatched. The germline gives CDR1 SGDLS, CDR2 YYNGEE. The CDR3 length is 16 residues. In DNA form, the CDR3 reads TGTGCCAGCAGCCCCTTAACAGGGGGTTCCACAGATACGCAGTATTTT. It codes for CASSPLTGGSTDTQYF.

The chain uses TRBV19 and TRBJ1-5, with D unclear. Germline V CDR1 and CDR2: LNHDA, SQIVND (reference sequence). The CDR3 covers 13 residues. V was pared by 3 bases and J by 9 bases, with 12 bases between. For the CDR3, the DNA is TGTGCCAGTAGTATCCGGGAAGGAGGGCCCCAGCATTTT. Translation: CASSIREGGPQHF. Supplemented by reference TRBV19 and TRBJ1-5, the full variable domain reads DGGITQSPKYLFRKEGQNVTLSCEQNLNHDAMYWYRQDPGQGLRLIYYSQIVNDFQKGDIAEGYSVSREKKESFPLTVTSAQKNPTAFYLCASSIREGGPQHFGDGTRLSIL.

J is TRBJ2-3 and V is TRBV18; TRBD2 matches at 9 bases. After removal of 5 bases from V and 2 bases from J, the junction contained 2 bases not matched to a gene. The V gene's germline CDR1 is KGHSH and CDR2 LQKENI. This CDR3 comprises 14 residues. CDR3 loop: CASSASGVTDTQYF. CDR3 in DNA: TGTGCCAGCTCAGCTAGCGGGGTCACAGATACGCAGTATTTT. Supplemented by reference TRBV18 and TRBJ2-3, the full variable domain reads NAGVMQNPRHLVRRRGQEARLRCSPMKGHSHVYWYRQLPEEGLKFMVYLQKENIIDESGMPKERFSAEFPKEGPSILRIQQVVRGDSAAYFCASSASGVTDTQYFGPGTRLTVL.

This rearrangement joins TRBV6-5 to TRBJ2-2, with 9 bases that match TRBD2. The V and J ends lost 6 bases and 6 bases, in that order; junction bases with no gene match: 8. The length of the CDR3 is 15 residues. CDR1 is MNHEY, CDR2 SVGAGI, per germline. DNA for the CDR3: TGTGCCAGCAGCCCCTGGCGGGGGGGGGCCGGGGAGCTGTTTTTT. Encoded protein: CASSPWRGGAGELFF.

The rearrangement uses TRBV6-5 and TRBJ2-2; 10 bases map to TRBD2. Germline V gene lookup returns CDR1 MNHEY and CDR2 SVGAGI. V was pared by 7 bases and J by 7 bases, with 9 bases of the junction left unmatched. CDR3 size: 15 residues. CDR3 coding DNA: TGTGCCAGCACCCGGAGCGGGGGGGCGGTCGGGGAGCTGTTTTTT. Amino acid sequence: CASTRSGGAVGELFF.

The V gene is TRBV29-1, the J gene TRBJ2-5, with unresolved D. Germline V gene sequence: CDR1 SQVTM, CDR2 ANQGSEA. The length of the CDR3 is 14 residues. Trimming shortened V by 3 bases and J by 1 base, and 12 bases separated the two germline ends. This chain's CDR3 is CSVEVLQPQETQYF. The CDR3 nucleotides read TGCAGCGTTGAGGTCTTACAGCCCCAAGAGACCCAGTACTTC.

J is TRBJ1-1 and V is TRBV18; D uncertain. V dropped 1 base and J dropped 7 bases, with 16 bases sitting between them. The CDR3 runs 15 residues. Germline lookup yields CDR1 KGHSH and CDR2 LQKENI. The DNA of the CDR3 is TGTGCCAGCTCACCACGCAGCGGAGGAAGCCTTGAAGCTTTCTTT. Its translation: CASSPRSGGSLEAFF. Drawing the rest from reference TRBV18 and TRBJ1-1, the complete variable domain is NAGVMQNPRHLVRRRGQEARLRCSPMKGHSHVYWYRQLPEEGLKFMVYLQKENIIDESGMPKERFSAEFPKEGPSILRIQQVVRGDSAAYFCASSPRSGGSLEAFFGQGTRLTVV.

The chain links TRBV9 to TRBJ1-5; D is ambiguous. This CDR3 has 13 residues. Germline V gene sequence: CDR1 SGDLS, CDR2 YYNGEE. Trimming cost V 3 bases and J 3 bases, with 7 bases left between them. CDR3 sequence reads: CASSADTNQPQHF. As DNA, the CDR3 is TGTGCCAGCAGCGCTGACACCAATCAGCCCCAGCATTTT.

This chain links TRBV27 with TRBJ2-1; D is possibly TRBD2 (5 bases). The germline V and J ends were trimmed by 8 bases and 6 bases, with 14 bases remaining between them. The length of the CDR3 is 13 residues. Looked up from germline, CDR1 is MNHEY and CDR2 is SMNVEV (reference sequence). The CDR3: CASPTRVLNEQFF. Here the CDR3 DNA reads TGTGCCAGCCCGACGAGGGTACTCAATGAGCAGTTCTTC.

This chain links TRBV25-1 with TRBJ2-2, with D tentatively TRBD1 (5 bases). Per the germline V gene, CDR1 is MGHDK and CDR2 is SYGVNS. Between the trimmed V and J ends, which lost 4 bases and 5 bases, there was a span of 8 bases. This CDR3 contains 13 residues. In DNA, the CDR3 is TGTGCCAGCAGTGTGCAGGGAACCGGGGAGCTGTTTTTT. This codes for CASSVQGTGELFF.

The rearrangement links TRBV6-1 to TRBJ1-1; TRBD1 might be the D (5 bases). This CDR3 is built from 16 residues. Trimming stripped 3 bases from V and 5 bases from J, with 19 bases between. CDR1 is MNHNS and CDR2 is SASEGT in the germline V gene. The CDR3 region is CASSERTYLGRTEAFF. Here the CDR3 DNA reads TGTGCCAGCAGTGAGCGGACATACCTGGGGCGGACTGAAGCTTTCTTT.

This clone came up once. The chain employs TRBV7-8 and TRBJ2-3; 14 nucleotides align to TRBD2. The CDR3 has 16 amino acids. Germline trimming cut 3 bases from V and 6 bases from J; bases unmatched to any gene: 5. CDR1 is SGHVS, CDR2 FQNEAQ, per germline. The CDR3 loop reads CASSFGTSGSLDTQYF. The CDR3 DNA reads TGTGCCAGCAGCTTCGGGACTAGCGGGAGTCTGGATACGCAGTATTTT.

This clone was recorded only once. The genes are TRBV12-5 and TRBJ1-1; weak D call: TRBD1 (6 bases). Trimming pared 0 bases from V and 2 bases from J, leaving 10 bases between. Germline CDR1 LGHNT, CDR2 FRNRAP. The CDR3 covers 15 residues. As DNA, the CDR3 is TGTGCTAGTGGTTTGGTCCTGGGACACAACACTGAAGCTTTCTTT. It encodes CASGLVLGHNTEAFF.

This chain joins TRBV29-1 and TRBJ1-1; 8 bases are shared with TRBD1. CDR1 and CDR2 (germline): SQVTM, ANQGSEA. The V and J ends lost 7 bases and 1 base, in that order; junction bases with no gene match: 5. The CDR3 is 13 amino acids. DNA of the CDR3: TGCAGCGCCCGGACAGGGACGAACACTGAAGCTTTCTTT. Protein sequence: CSARTGTNTEAFF.

V is TRBV5-1 and J is TRBJ2-7; tentative D call: TRBD1 (6 bases). The CDR3 is 14 amino acids. With 0 bases removed from V and 6 bases from J, the gap between germline ends came to 13 bases. The V gene's germline CDR1 is SGHRS and CDR2 YFSETQ. The DNA of the CDR3 is TGCGCCAGCAGCTTGGCCACCCAGGGGTTCGAGCAGTACTTC. Protein product: CASSLATQGFEQYF.

The V call is TRBV4-1, the J call TRBJ2-5, with 8 bases that match TRBD1. The germline CDR1 and CDR2 sequences are MGHRA and YSYEKL. Germline trimming cut 0 bases from V and 3 bases from J; bases unmatched to any gene: 3. The CDR3 consists of 15 residues. The CDR3 here is CASSQESGGEETQYF. The CDR3 region has the DNA TGCGCCAGCAGCCAAGAGTCAGGGGGCGAAGAGACCCAGTACTTC.

Concerning this clone itself: Other nucleotide sequences in the sample specify the same CDR3. The rearrangement uses TRBV7-3 and TRBJ1-1, with D perhaps matching TRBD1 (5 bases). CDR1 is SGHTA, CDR2 FQGTGA, per germline. Trimming took off 1 base at V and 4 bases at J, with 10 bases between the two ends. CDR3 length equals 14 residues. CDR3 residues: CASSLKGQGTEAFF. CDR3 coding DNA: TGTGCCAGCAGCTTAAAGGGCCAGGGCACTGAAGCTTTCTTT. Combining the CDR3 with reference TRBV7-3 and TRBJ1-1 gives the whole variable domain GAGVSQTPSNKVTEKGKYVELRCDPISGHTALYWYRQSLGQGPEFLIYFQGTGAADDSGLPNDRFFAVRPEGSVSTLKIQRTERGDSAVYLCASSLKGQGTEAFFGQGTRLTVV.

The CDR3 here is CASSVGWGGTGELFF. The CDR3 region has the DNA TGTGCCAGCAGCGTAGGCTGGGGGGGCACCGGGGAGCTGTTTTTT. The chain couples TRBV9 to TRBJ2-2, with TRBD2 matching over 7 bases. Germline lookup yields CDR1 SGDLS and CDR2 YYNGEE. CDR3 length: 15 residues. J gave up 4 bases and V 0 bases, and 3 bases lay outside the gene matches.

The chain uses TRBV30 and TRBJ1-1, with D unclear. CDR3 length equals 16 residues. V was clipped by 2 bases and J by 1 base, with 17 bases between them. Germline CDR1 GTSNPN, CDR2 SVGIG (reference sequence). The CDR3 here is CAWSLGLRGKNTEAFF. The CDR3 DNA reads TGTGCCTGGAGTCTCGGTTTACGGGGTAAGAACACTGAAGCTTTCTTT.

The rearrangement links TRBV27 to TRBJ1-2; 10 nucleotides match TRBD1. Germline trimming cut 5 bases from V and 8 bases from J; bases unmatched to any gene: 8. This CDR3 is built from 14 residues. Per the germline V gene, CDR1 is MNHEY and CDR2 is SMNVEV (reference sequence). The CDR3 is CASSATGTGAGYTF. CDR3 nucleotide sequence: TGTGCCAGCAGTGCCACCGGGACAGGGGCCGGCTACACCTTC.

This chain links TRBV6-1 with TRBJ1-5; D is unresolved. CDR1 and CDR2 from the germline V gene are MNHNS and SASEGT. This CDR3 region has 14 residues. Trimming pared 4 bases from V and 5 bases from J, leaving 12 bases between. CDR3 DNA: TGTGCCAGCAGTGTTCGCCCCCGGGATCAGCCCCAGCATTTT. This sequence encodes CASSVRPRDQPQHF.

The chain uses TRBV7-8 and TRBJ2-7; a weak D match, TRBD1 (5 bases). This CDR3 is built from 16 residues. The V gene lost 5 bases and the J gene lost 1 base, with 18 bases spanning the gap. Germline V gene sequence: CDR1 SGHVS, CDR2 FQNEAQ. The CDR3 protein is CASSPSRASWSYEQYF. DNA for the CDR3: TGTGCCAGCAGCCCGTCCAGGGCTAGTTGGTCCTACGAGCAGTACTTC.

The table lists this clone with a count of one. The V and J genes are TRBV19 and TRBJ1-2, with 9 bases that match TRBD1. Germline V gene lookup returns CDR1 LNHDA and CDR2 SQIVND (reference sequence). Germline trimming cut 10 bases from V and 2 bases from J; bases unmatched to any gene: 8. The CDR3 spans 14 residues. CDR3 nucleotide sequence: TGTGCCACGAACAGGGGGCTAGAAAACTATGGCTACACCTTC. Translating it yields CATNRGLENYGYTF.

V usage is TRBV11-2 and J usage is TRBJ2-2; TRBD1 is a possible D gene (5 bases). Trimming removed 5 bases from V and 6 bases from J, with 16 bases in between. This CDR3 is 15 amino acids long. The germline CDR1 and CDR2 sequences are SGHAT and FQNNGV. Written as DNA, the CDR3 is TGTGCCAGCAGCCTAATGACAGCGTCGTCCGGGGAGCTGTTTTTT. Protein: CASSLMTASSGELFF.

CDR3 coding DNA: TGTGCCAGCAGTTTAGCCTGGGACAGGCGAACGTCCACAGATACGCAGTATTTT. Protein: CASSLAWDRRTSTDTQYF. The chain uses TRBV28 and TRBJ2-3; 8 bases are shared with TRBD1. V was pared by 2 bases and J by 2 bases, with 12 bases of the junction left unmatched. The CDR3 extends over 18 amino acids. Germline CDR1 reads MDHEN; CDR2 reads SYDVKM.

This clone was seen a few times. The chain links TRBV5-1 to TRBJ1-2; D is unclear. The V gene lost 1 base and the J gene lost 8 bases, with 6 bases spanning the gap. The CDR3 extends over 11 amino acids. Germline V gene lookup returns CDR1 SGHRS and CDR2 YFSETQ. The CDR3 DNA reads as TGCGCCAGCAGCTTGAACCGGGGCTACACCTTC. Translated: CASSLNRGYTF.

The V gene is TRBV6-5, the J gene TRBJ2-7; D is ambiguous. V lost 4 bases to trimming and J lost 2 bases, with 12 bases between them. The CDR3 totals 14 residues. CDR1 is MNHEY and CDR2 is SVGAGI in the germline V gene. CDR3 region: CASSSAIPPYEQYF. CDR3 nucleotide sequence: TGTGCCAGCAGTTCAGCGATCCCCCCCTACGAGCAGTACTTC.

The rearrangement joins TRBV11-2 to TRBJ1-4, with a weak D call TRBD1 (5 bases). The V and J ends lost 0 bases and 12 bases respectively, with 14 bases between them. The CDR3 is made up of 14 amino acids. Germline CDR1 and CDR2: SGHAT and FQNNGV. The CDR3 sequence is CASSLDFWGSELFF. CDR3 nucleotide sequence: TGTGCCAGCAGCTTAGATTTTTGGGGCTCGGAACTGTTTTTT. Combining the CDR3 with reference TRBV11-2 and TRBJ1-4 gives the whole variable domain EAGVAQSPRYKIIEKRQSVAFWCNPISGHATLYWYQQILGQGPKLLIQFQNNGVVDDSQLPKDRFSAERLKGVDSTLKIQPAKLEDSAVYLCASSLDFWGSELFFGSGTQLSVL.

This clone was picked up a small number of times. The chain joins TRBV6-6 to TRBJ2-5, with 7 bases aligning to TRBD1. The CDR3 spans 16 residues. Germline assignment: CDR1 MNHNY and CDR2 SVGAGI (reference sequence). After removal of 6 bases from V and 5 bases from J, the junction contained 15 bases not matched to a gene. The CDR3 coding sequence is TGTGCCAGCAGACTCCCGACAGGGCAGCTCAGGGAGACCCAGTACTTC. Translated, it gives CASRLPTGQLRETQYF.

This clone was seen only once. This sequence joins TRBV7-8 and TRBJ2-3, with 12 bases identical to TRBD2. CDR1 and CDR2 (germline): SGHVS, FQNEAQ. With V trimmed by 4 bases and J by 4 bases, 3 bases remained unmatched. The CDR3 totals 15 residues. The CDR3 loop is CASSSPSGGADTQYF. The CDR3 nucleotides are TGTGCCAGCAGCTCCCCTAGCGGGGGGGCAGATACGCAGTATTTT.

The chain couples TRBV28 to TRBJ1-1; 10 positions match TRBD1. CDR3 size: 17 residues. The germline CDR1 and CDR2 sequences are MDHEN and SYDVKM. V dropped 3 bases and J dropped 0; count of bases not matched to a gene: 7. CDR3 region: CASSLTGGRGVNTEAFF. The CDR3 DNA sequence: TGTGCCAGCAGTTTGACAGGGGGCCGGGGAGTGAACACTGAAGCTTTCTTT.